Below are 24 T cell receptor beta chains sequenced from a single sample in a study of PD-1 blockade in classical Hodgkin lymphoma. With no exception, relapse followed autologous stem cell transplantation in all patients, and brentuximab vedotin exposure varied. Produced via immunoSEQ multiplex PCR; TCRdb's table is partial and in-frame only. The sample carries 30,000 to 35,000 clones, about four fifths recorded once. Sequences were derived from peripheral blood mononuclear cells (PBMCs), sampled at baseline. The source is a human donor with classical Hodgkin lymphoma.

This chain connects TRBV5-1 to TRBJ2-3; no clear D gene. The CDR3 is 14 residues long. Germline CDR1 is SGHRS and CDR2 is YFSETQ. V lost 1 base to trimming and J lost 4 bases, with 10 bases between them. CDR3 DNA sequence: TGCGCCAGCAGCTTGACCCCCGGCGCAGATACGCAGTATTTT. As protein: CASSLTPGADTQYF.

As regards this clone: Other DNA sequences from this sample encode an identical CDR3 as well. J is TRBJ2-5 and V is TRBV18; D not resolved. V was clipped by 3 bases and J by 1 base, with 6 bases between them. This CDR3 contains 13 residues. The V gene's germline CDR1 is KGHSH and CDR2 LQKENI. The CDR3 nucleotides are TGTGCCAGCTCACCGGAAGGCCAAGAGACCCAGTACTTC. Protein product: CASSPEGQETQYF.

This clone appeared a single time. The rearrangement joins TRBV6-4 to TRBJ2-1; 14 positions agree with TRBD2. CDR1 and CDR2 (germline): MRHNA, SNTAGT. CDR3 length: 20 residues. The junction had 15 bases not matched to a gene; V was cut back by 8 bases and J by 0 bases. CDR3 protein: CASSRMGLAGAESSYNEQFF. CDR3 nucleotide sequence: TGTGCCAGCTCTCGAATGGGACTAGCGGGGGCCGAGAGCTCCTACAATGAGCAGTTCTTC.

V and J are TRBV11-3 and TRBJ1-1; D call uncertain. Germline V lookup: CDR1 SGHNT, CDR2 YENEEA. CDR3 length: 13 residues. V dropped 6 bases and J dropped 7 bases, with 15 bases sitting between them. The CDR3 reads CASRPTAGFEAFF. The CDR3 region has the DNA TGTGCCAGCAGGCCTACGGCGGGGTTTGAAGCTTTCTTT.

V gene TRBV7-3 combines with J gene TRBJ2-3; D is undetermined. The CDR3 contains 13 residues. Trimming took 0 bases from V and 1 from J, leaving 2 bases between them. Germline loops: CDR1 SGHTA, CDR2 FQGTGA. The CDR3 spells CASSLTGTDTQYF. The CDR3 nucleotides are TGTGCCAGCAGCTTAACGGGCACAGATACGCAGTATTTT.

The chain employs TRBV7-3 and TRBJ2-2; D gene ambiguous. Trimming left V 2 bases short and J 2 bases short, with 6 bases between. This CDR3 comprises 14 residues. Looked up from germline, CDR1 is SGHTA and CDR2 is FQGTGA. CDR3 sequence reads: CASSLLPNTGELFF. The DNA of the CDR3 is TGTGCCAGCAGCTTACTGCCCAACACCGGGGAGCTGTTTTTT.

This chain joins TRBV9 and TRBJ1-6, with D tentatively TRBD1 (5 bases). Germline assignment: CDR1 SGDLS and CDR2 YYNGEE. This CDR3 has 14 amino acids. Trimming left V 1 base short and J 3 bases short, with 5 bases between. The CDR3 DNA follows: TGTGCCAGCAGCGTACAGGGCTATAATTCACCCCTCCACTTT. This gives the protein CASSVQGYNSPLHF.

The sample holds one count of this clone. This chain links TRBV10-3 with TRBJ1-1, with D possibly TRBD1 on 6 matching bases. Trimming took off 2 bases at V and 6 bases at J, with 16 bases between the two ends. Germline-derived CDR1 and CDR2 are ENHRY and SYGVKD. This CDR3 contains 15 residues. CDR3 amino acids: CAISEGAVGGSEAFF. CDR3 DNA: TGTGCCATCAGTGAGGGGGCGGTAGGGGGATCTGAAGCTTTCTTT.

V gene TRBV6-6 combines with J gene TRBJ1-5, with no clear D. Germline loops: CDR1 MNHNY, CDR2 SVGAGI (reference sequence). The CDR3 is 12 residues long. Trimming took off 6 bases at V and 6 bases at J, with 9 bases between the two ends. As DNA, the CDR3 is TGTGCCAGCAGCCCGCCAGGTCAGCCCCAGCATTTT. Its protein product is CASSPPGQPQHF.

The gene calls are TRBV11-2 and TRBJ2-4; 9 nucleotides agree with TRBD1. Trimming removed 7 bases from V and 7 bases from J; junction bases left unmatched: 11. The CDR3 is 15 amino acids. CDR1 is SGHAT, CDR2 FQNNGV, per germline. CDR3: CASNHPGQGTNIQYF. The CDR3 DNA reads TGTGCCAGCAACCACCCGGGACAGGGCACGAACATTCAGTACTTC.

The V and J genes are TRBV4-3 and TRBJ2-3, with D perhaps given as TRBD1 or TRBD2 (5 bases each). Germline loops: CDR1 LGHNA, CDR2 YSLEER. The CDR3 is made up of 14 amino acids. Trimming pared 1 base from V and 4 bases from J, leaving 9 bases between. As DNA, the CDR3 is TGCGCCAGCAGCCAAGGTCGGGGCCCAGATACGCAGTATTTT. Translated: CASSQGRGPDTQYF.

This clone rates as medium-sized. The chain links TRBV7-9 to TRBJ2-1; D uncertain. The V gene lost 5 bases and the J gene lost 5 bases, with 7 bases spanning the gap. This CDR3 region has 12 residues. The germline CDR1 and CDR2 sequences are SEHNR and FQNEAQ (reference sequence). The CDR3, as DNA: TGTGCCAGCAGCGGGTGGGACAATGAGCAGTTCTTC. It codes for CASSGWDNEQFF.

The V and J genes are TRBV4-3 and TRBJ1-4; a weak D match, TRBD1 (6 bases). Germline assignment: CDR1 LGHNA and CDR2 YSLEER. V was shortened by 0 bases and J by 6 bases, with 8 bases between the two germline ends. The CDR3 length is 14 residues. The CDR3 reads CASSQDGGYEKLFF. Written as DNA, the CDR3 is TGCGCCAGCAGCCAAGACGGGGGCTATGAAAAACTGTTTTTT.

This CDR3 reads CASSQWQPSPLHF. Here the CDR3 DNA reads TGTGCCAGCAGCCAATGGCAGCCCTCACCCCTCCACTTT. This chain connects TRBV4-2 to TRBJ1-6; D gene uncertain. The CDR3 is 13 residues long. The V gene lost 2 bases and the J gene lost 10 bases, with 9 bases spanning the gap. The germline gives CDR1 LGHNA, CDR2 YNFKEQ.

This chain joins TRBV11-2 and TRBJ1-4; tentative D call: TRBD1 (6 bases). Germline V lookup: CDR1 SGHAT, CDR2 FQNNGV. CDR3 length equals 16 residues. V lost 6 bases, J lost 6 bases, and 20 bases lay in between. CDR3 residues: CASRPFTGNPHEKLFF. Here the CDR3 DNA reads TGTGCCAGCAGGCCCTTCACAGGGAACCCCCATGAAAAACTGTTTTTT.

The chain employs TRBV7-7 and TRBJ2-6; a possible D gene is TRBD2 (5 bases). V lost 6 bases to trimming and J lost 4 bases, with 22 bases between them. CDR3 length: 18 amino acids. CDR1 is SSHAT, CDR2 FNYEAQ, per germline (reference sequence). The CDR3: CASRSLDGDGSGANVLTF. In nucleotides, the CDR3 is TGTGCCAGCAGGTCACTAGACGGAGATGGGTCAGGGGCCAACGTCCTGACTTTC.

V and J are TRBV18 and TRBJ1-2; 9 bases map to TRBD1. Germline values: CDR1 KGHSH, CDR2 LQKENI. The CDR3 has 15 residues. The J segment lost 6 bases and the V segment lost 4 bases, leaving 9 bases of the junction unmatched. CDR3 nucleotides: TGTGCCAGCTCACTTACGGGGACAGGGATGGATGGCTACACCTTC. It yields the protein CASSLTGTGMDGYTF.

The chain joins TRBV28 to TRBJ1-2; TRBD1 might be the D (6 bases). Germline CDR1 MDHEN, CDR2 SYDVKM. The CDR3 runs to 14 residues. V was clipped by 5 bases and J by 4 bases, with 14 bases between them. The CDR3 bases are TGTGCCAGCAGTCCTCCGGGGGCCGGCTATGGCTACACCTTC. Its translation: CASSPPGAGYGYTF.

The V gene is TRBV6-1, the J gene TRBJ2-1; D may be TRBD1 (5 bases). Trimming shortened V by 5 bases and J by 12 bases, and 14 bases separated the two germline ends. Germline lookup yields CDR1 MNHNS and CDR2 SASEGT. This CDR3 is 12 amino acids long. CDR3 DNA sequence: TGTGCCAGCAGTTCCCCGCAGCAGGGGCAGTTCTTC. As protein: CASSSPQQGQFF.

The rearrangement links TRBV28 to TRBJ2-7; D not certain. The CDR3 has 10 amino acids. Germline V gene data show CDR1 as MDHEN and CDR2 as SYDVKM. Between the trimmed V and J ends, which lost 4 bases and 7 bases, there was a span of 5 bases. CDR3 loop: CASSSLEQYF. In DNA form, the CDR3 reads TGTGCCAGCAGTTCATTGGAGCAGTACTTC.

The chain is built from TRBV9 and TRBJ1-2, with TRBD1 as a possible D gene (6 bases). CDR3 length: 16 amino acids. V was clipped by 0 bases and J by 0 bases, with 12 bases between them. CDR1 and CDR2 from the germline V gene are SGDLS and YYNGEE. The CDR3 nucleotides read TGTGCCAGCAGCGTAGCCCCAGGGGCAGCTAACTATGGCTACACCTTC. Its translation is CASSVAPGAANYGYTF.

This rearrangement joins TRBV7-9 to TRBJ1-6; D call uncertain. The CDR3 is 13 amino acids. CDR1 is SEHNR, CDR2 FQNEAQ, per germline (reference sequence). Trimming left V 1 base short and J 11 bases short, with 9 bases between. The CDR3 sequence is CASSLEPGTPLHF. DNA for the CDR3: TGTGCCAGCAGCTTAGAACCTGGGACACCCCTCCACTTT.

The chain joins TRBV28 to TRBJ1-6; tentative D call: TRBD1 (5 bases). The CDR3 sequence is 17 residues long. CDR1 and CDR2 from the germline V gene are MDHEN and SYDVKM. Trimming removed 6 bases at V and 9 bases at J, with 24 bases between. This CDR3 is CASSTIVGRGGGSPLHF. Written as DNA, the CDR3 is TGTGCCAGCAGCACCATTGTGGGCCGGGGGGGTGGTTCACCCCTCCACTTT.

V usage is TRBV6-5 and J usage is TRBJ1-2; weak D call: TRBD1 (5 bases). The ends were cut back, 2 bases at V and 6 bases at J, with 19 bases in the middle. The CDR3 contains 16 residues. Germline-derived CDR1 and CDR2 are MNHEY and SVGAGI. In nucleotides, the CDR3 is TGTGCCAGCAGTTACGCTTCGGGGCAGCTACTTCATGGCTACACCTTC. This translates into CASSYASGQLLHGYTF.